This entry describes one T cell receptor beta chain. The antigen is unknown. In germline, CDR1 is LNHDA, CDR2 SQIVND (reference sequence). The V end was cut by 6 bases, the J end by 7 bases, with 16 bases between. CDR3 length: 14 amino acids. These data belong to a study of metastatic and nonmetastatic thyroid tumors. In the study overall: The study looked at repertoires side by side in blood and in tumor or nodule tissue from malignant and benign thyroid patients. Study-wide results and caveats: Benign nodules were reported to have significantly lower TCR beta diversity than malignant thyroid tumors, in blood and tumor.

Ahead of thyroid surgery, no patient had received treatment of any kind. TCRdb reprocessed the PCR reads using MiXCR. The repertoire includes under 20,000 clones, 3.5% to 4.5% of them detected once, and more than 20% sits in the top ten. The TCR originated in a female donor with papillary thyroid cancer or a benign thyroid nodule (not recorded which). Some clones in this sample may be carry-over from other donors' samples. This chain connects TRBV19 to TRBJ1-5; D is undetermined. Material: tumor tissue. The CDR3 loop reads CASSTGRAQQPQHF. The CDR3 region has the DNA TGTGCCAGTAGCACCGGGAGGGCCCAACAGCCCCAGCATTTT.